The 10 T cell receptor beta chains reported below all come from one sample, sequenced in a study of blood T cell repertoires in COVID-19. The method was immunoSEQ multiplex PCR; TCRdb's version includes in-frame clones alone and lacks a portion of them. The sample includes 20,000 to 25,000 clones, 87% of them seen just once. The sample consisted of peripheral blood. The receptor set was obtained from a human donor with active COVID-19. The donor label of this sample is uncertain.

This sequence joins TRBV7-6 and TRBJ2-7, with D possibly being TRBD1 (5 bases). Germline CDR1 and CDR2: SGHVS and FNYEAQ. Trimming took 2 bases from V and 0 from J, leaving 8 bases between them. This CDR3 is 14 amino acids long. In nucleotides, the CDR3 is TGTGCCAGCAGCTTACGACAGAACTCCTACGAGCAGTACTTC. It is translated as CASSLRQNSYEQYF.

This rearrangement joins TRBV10-1 to TRBJ2-2; 8 bases map to TRBD1. The V segment lost 1 base and the J segment 1 base; nucleotides outside the gene matches: 11. Germline loops: CDR1 WNHNN, CDR2 SYGVQD (reference sequence). This CDR3 has 19 amino acids. In nucleotides, the CDR3 is TGCGCCAGCAGTGAGTTGCCAGGGGGCGAGACCGGGAACACCGGGGAGCTGTTTTTT. This encodes CASSELPGGETGNTGELFF.

This chain joins TRBV3-1 (or the pseudogene TRBV3-2) and TRBJ2-3; D unresolved. The CDR3 spans 15 residues. V lost 2 bases and J lost 1, with 10 bases in between. In germline, CDR1 is LGHDT, CDR2 YNNKEL (reference sequence). Here the CDR3 DNA reads TGTGCCAGCAGCCAATCACTGTATGGCACAGATACGCAGTATTTT. Translated: CASSQSLYGTDTQYF.

This chain connects TRBV5-1 to TRBJ1-6; weak D call: TRBD1 (6 bases). Germline V gives CDR1 SGHRS, CDR2 YFSETQ. The V end was cut by 4 bases, the J end by 6 bases, with 11 bases between. The CDR3 totals 14 residues. CDR3 amino acids: CASSPTGTNSPLHF. DNA of the CDR3: TGCGCCAGCAGCCCAACAGGGACTAATTCACCCCTCCACTTT.

The chain is built from TRBV19 and TRBJ2-1; D gene uncertain. This CDR3 comprises 14 residues. Trimming cost V 4 bases and J 5 bases, with 12 bases left between them. CDR1 and CDR2 (germline): LNHDA, SQIVND (reference sequence). This CDR3 reads CASSKTQAHNEQFF. The CDR3, as DNA: TGTGCCAGTAGTAAGACCCAGGCCCACAATGAGCAGTTCTTC.

This clone was seen a few times. The chain carries TRBV24-1 and TRBJ2-3; TRBD2 is a possible D gene (7 bases). V was trimmed by 0 bases and J by 5 bases, leaving 14 bases between them. Germline CDR1 KGHDR, CDR2 SFDVKD. The CDR3 is 16 residues long. The CDR3 nucleotides read TGTGCCACCAGTGATTTGCAATTCGGGGGGCTAGATACGCAGTATTTT. As protein: CATSDLQFGGLDTQYF.

The rearrangement joins TRBV6-1 to TRBJ2-3; a possible D gene is TRBD1 (5 bases). The CDR3 length is 14 residues. Per the germline V gene, CDR1 is MNHNS and CDR2 is SASEGT. The germline V and J ends were trimmed by 1 base and 7 bases, with 12 bases remaining between them. The DNA of the CDR3 is TGTGCCAGCAGTGAAGTCAGGGTTGGGAATACGCAGTATTTT. The encoded protein is CASSEVRVGNTQYF.

This chain uses TRBV6-5 with TRBJ2-7; D perhaps matches TRBD1 (7 bases). Looked up from germline, CDR1 is MNHEY and CDR2 is SVGAGI. V was trimmed by 11 bases and J by 1 base, leaving 15 bases between them. The CDR3 has 13 residues. CDR3: CAAKEGASYEQYF. As DNA, the CDR3 is TGTGCCGCCAAGGAGGGGGCTTCCTACGAGCAGTACTTC.

V is TRBV6-6 and J is TRBJ2-7; 9 bases are a match to TRBD2. Germline CDR1 MNHNY, CDR2 SVGAGI (reference sequence). V lost 6 bases, J lost 6 bases, and 6 bases stayed unmatched. This CDR3 is 13 amino acids long. The CDR3 reads CASSVAGEGEQYF. CDR3 nucleotides: TGTGCCAGCAGCGTAGCGGGAGAGGGCGAGCAGTACTTC.

This clone was observed a single time. The V and J genes are TRBV11-2 and TRBJ2-1; maybe TRBD1 (5 bases). V lost 1 base and J lost 1, with 8 bases in between. Germline-derived CDR1 and CDR2 are SGHAT and FQNNGV. The CDR3 runs 15 residues. CDR3 in amino acids: CASSLGGGSYNEQFF. The CDR3 nucleotides are TGTGCCAGCAGCTTAGGGGGCGGATCCTACAATGAGCAGTTCTTC. Variable domain in full (rest from reference TRBV11-2 and TRBJ2-1): EAGVAQSPRYKIIEKRQSVAFWCNPISGHATLYWYQQILGQGPKLLIQFQNNGVVDDSQLPKDRFSAERLKGVDSTLKIQPAKLEDSAVYLCASSLGGGSYNEQFFGPGTRLTVL.